These 11 T cell receptor beta chains were sequenced from one sample in a study of cytomegalovirus exposure and HLA in healthy donors (TCRdb year 2017). Receptor libraries were prepared by the immunoSEQ multiplex PCR assay. The multiplex PCR relied on a mix of 60 forward primers for TCR Vbeta segments and 13 reverse primers for TCR Jbeta segments. What TCRdb holds here is the immuneACCESS table cut down to in-frame rearrangements. Part of the clones is not present; checked against another copy, under half of the missing clones reflect an unresolved V gene, and the others are unexplained. The sample table lists some 200,000 clones, around 76% of them with a count of one. The ten biggest clones cover roughly 0.62% of the sample. Sequencing was done on a sample of PBMCs. The receptors originated from a man younger than 35 in good health and CMV-seronegative.

V gene TRBV2 combines with J gene TRBJ2-3, with 11 nucleotides matching TRBD2. V lost 6 bases, J lost 4 bases, and 3 bases stayed unmatched. There are 14 residues in the CDR3. The germline V gene has CDR1 SNHLY and CDR2 FYNNEI. This CDR3 is CASRLAGVSDTQYF. The DNA for the CDR3 is TGTGCCAGCAGACTAGCGGGAGTTTCAGATACGCAGTATTTT.

As DNA, the CDR3 is TGTGCCAGCAGCGGGACTCCCAACACAGATACGCAGTATTTT. This encodes CASSGTPNTDTQYF. This chain joins TRBV9 and TRBJ2-3; TRBD2 is a possible D gene (5 bases). This CDR3 is built from 14 residues. The V end was cut by 3 bases, the J end by 2 bases, with 10 bases between. CDR1 SGDLS and CDR2 YYNGEE come from the germline V gene.

The chain links TRBV7-9 to TRBJ1-1; 7 bases agree with TRBD1. Germline trimming cut 7 bases from V and 3 bases from J; bases unmatched to any gene: 11. Germline V CDR1 and CDR2: SEHNR, FQNEAQ (reference sequence). The CDR3 sequence is 15 residues long. CDR3 in DNA: TGTGCCAGCACCTCTTGGAGGGGGCGGGACACTGAAGCTTTCTTT. Protein sequence: CASTSWRGRDTEAFF.

In its sample, this clone was seen a few times. The CDR3: CASSSGQGGNQPQHF. The CDR3 bases are TGTGCCAGCAGCTCGGGACAGGGGGGCAATCAGCCCCAGCATTTT. The chain uses TRBV5-8 and TRBJ1-5; 11 positions match TRBD1. The CDR3 length is 15 residues. Losses at the gene ends were 3 bases for V and 2 bases for J; bases not matched to a gene: 1. Germline V lookup: CDR1 SGHTS, CDR2 YDEGEE.

This clone was picked up one time. V is TRBV19 and J is TRBJ2-7; D perhaps matches TRBD2 (5 bases). CDR3 length: 15 amino acids. V gave up 3 bases and J gave up 3 bases, with 15 bases separating them. In germline, CDR1 is LNHDA, CDR2 SQIVND (reference sequence). The CDR3 region has the DNA TGTGCCAGTAGTATGGATACGGAGGACGTCTACGAGCAGTACTTC. It translates to CASSMDTEDVYEQYF.

The chain joins TRBV25-1 to TRBJ1-4; possibly TRBD1 for D (5 bases). Germline CDR1 and CDR2: MGHDK and SYGVNS. Trimming pared 1 base from V and 4 bases from J, leaving 10 bases between. CDR3 length: 15 residues. CDR3: CASSELGRYNEKLFF. In DNA form, the CDR3 reads TGTGCCAGCAGTGAATTGGGGCGGTATAATGAAAAACTGTTTTTT.

The J gene is TRBJ2-1, the V gene TRBV6-5; 7 bases line up with TRBD2. This CDR3 spans 16 amino acids. Per the germline V gene, CDR1 is MNHEY and CDR2 is SVGAGI. V was pared by 4 bases and J by 7 bases, with 13 bases of the junction left unmatched. The CDR3: CASSLPALGEGNEQFF. CDR3 nucleotides: TGTGCCAGCAGTTTGCCCGCTTTGGGGGAGGGTAATGAGCAGTTCTTC.

This sequence joins TRBV19 and TRBJ1-1, with a tentative D call TRBD1 (6 bases). Trimming pared 7 bases from V and 5 bases from J, leaving 17 bases between. The CDR3 spans 14 residues. The germline CDR1 and CDR2 sequences are LNHDA and SQIVND (reference sequence). The CDR3 here is CASTFLGAGTEAFF. For the CDR3, the DNA is TGTGCCAGTACCTTCTTGGGGGCGGGTACTGAAGCTTTCTTT.

This clone was counted only a few times. The rearrangement joins TRBV5-5 to TRBJ1-2; 11 positions agree with TRBD1. This CDR3 contains 12 residues. Germline V gene sequence: CDR1 SGHKS, CDR2 YYEKEE (reference sequence). J lost 13 bases, V lost 4 bases, and 6 bases had no gene match. CDR3 residues: CASSRRTGGSTF. The CDR3 DNA reads TGTGCCAGCAGCAGGCGGACAGGGGGCAGCACCTTC.

This chain links TRBV27 with TRBJ2-2, with 10 bases that match TRBD1. Germline V gene sequence: CDR1 MNHEY, CDR2 SMNVEV (reference sequence). Trimming took 5 bases from V and 7 from J; bases not matched to a gene: 10. This CDR3 has 16 amino acids. The CDR3: CASSPRQGARFGELFF. The CDR3 coding sequence is TGTGCCAGCAGTCCCCGACAGGGGGCGCGTTTCGGGGAGCTGTTTTTT.

The chain joins TRBV19 to TRBJ1-1; D perhaps matches TRBD1 (6 bases). The CDR3 length is 15 residues. Germline CDR1 and CDR2: LNHDA and SQIVND (reference sequence). Trimming stripped 6 bases from V and 4 bases from J, with 18 bases between. This CDR3 is CASRGEGRGSTEAFF. The CDR3 DNA is TGTGCCAGTAGAGGGGAGGGCAGGGGAAGCACTGAAGCTTTCTTT.